Listed below are T cell receptor beta chains from one sample, sequenced in a study of cytomegalovirus exposure and HLA in healthy donors. Only in-frame clones appear in the TCRdb table, and some are missing; sequencing was by immunoSEQ multiplex PCR. Among roughly 270,000 clones, approximately 88% were seen once, and the ten largest hold around 0.9%. The sample comprised PBMCs. These receptors were collected from a woman between 18 and 29 years old in good health and CMV-seronegative. Each CDR3 is given without its conserved first and last residue. The D gene is left open where the match is weak.

d_call,v_call,cdr3_aa
TRBD1,TRBV28,ASSLTQTGETGELF
.,TRBV9,ASSVGGGLRYTEAF
.,TRBV4-1,ASSQGETDNYGYT
TRBD2,TRBV9,ASSLHSGYQETQY
.,TRBV2,ASTRAGNTEAF
.,TRBV28,ASSPRRGLSEAF
TRBD2,TRBV7-8,ASSSRLAGTYEQY
.,TRBV9,ASSPRRGETIEQF
TRBD1,TRBV4-1,ASSQDQGQGAFGNTEAF
TRBD2,TRBV5-8,ASSWGLAGTYEQY
.,TRBV25-1,ASSDRDNQPQH
TRBD1,TRBV6-1,ASSEGQGTGELF
TRBD2,TRBV14,ASSQLAGISYNEQF
.,TRBV28,ASSLGGGAGEKLF
.,TRBV9,ASSVGVKNIQY
TRBD2,TRBV7-9,ASTPGGYNYEQY
.,TRBV6-1,ASSLLPYGYT
TRBD2,TRBV9,ASSVGLAGGSSYNEQF
.,TRBV28,ASTETGAWSTDTQY
TRBD2,TRBV9,ASSTGLAGVSYEQY
.,TRBV19,ASLDSNNEKLF
TRBD1,TRBV28,ASSLEGTGRYSPLH
TRBD2,TRBV28,ASLTSGSYNEQF
.,TRBV5-1,ASSLGWRDRPYEQY
TRBD1,TRBV5-1,ASSLERDRGIDEQF
.,TRBV5-4,ASSLWAAPYEQY
.,TRBV5-1,ASSLSRGAEEQY
TRBD1,TRBV28,ASSSRGQPQH
.,TRBV18,ASSPPGGGGSDYEQY